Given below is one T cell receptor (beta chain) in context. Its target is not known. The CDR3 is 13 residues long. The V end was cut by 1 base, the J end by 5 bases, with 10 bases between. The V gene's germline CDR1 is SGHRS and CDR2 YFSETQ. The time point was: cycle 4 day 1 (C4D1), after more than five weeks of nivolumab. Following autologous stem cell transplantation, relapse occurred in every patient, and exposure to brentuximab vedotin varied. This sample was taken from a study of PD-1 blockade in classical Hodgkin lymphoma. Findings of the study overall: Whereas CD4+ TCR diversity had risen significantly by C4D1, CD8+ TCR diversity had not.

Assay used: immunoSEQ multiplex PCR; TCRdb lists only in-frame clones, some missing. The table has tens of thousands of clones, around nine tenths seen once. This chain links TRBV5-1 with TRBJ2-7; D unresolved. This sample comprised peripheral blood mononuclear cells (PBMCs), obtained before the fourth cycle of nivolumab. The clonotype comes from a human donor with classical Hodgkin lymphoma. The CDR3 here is CASSLFPLDEQYF. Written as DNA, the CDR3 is TGCGCCAGCAGCTTGTTCCCCCTAGACGAGCAGTACTTC.